The T cell receptor (beta chain) under discussion was sequenced for a study of blood T cell repertoires in COVID-19 (dated by TCRdb to about 2020). Concerning the study at large: Samples covering the acute and convalescent phases of COVID-19 were provided by collaborators in the United States, Italy and Spain. The prospective study material was composed of cDNA or gDNA derived from T cells, B-cell-depleted T cells, or PBMCs. The dataset comprised deeply sampled blood TCRbeta repertoires from subjects exposed to, actively infected with, or recovered from COVID-19. A freely available public database, intended as a resource for researchers studying the immune response to SARS-CoV-2, is where the repertoires were released. Samples were obtained from the ongoing ImmuneRACE study (first 160 participants) and from about 1,300 subjects provided by 6 global collaborators. The sample metadata nearly always contained a de-identified subject ID, COVID-19 status, age in years and sex. Where available, HLA class I and class II types were taken from metadata supplied by the sample provider and were not determined by assay-based typing.

On the study overall, not on this receptor specifically: How much clinical and demographic metadata was included differed by source and by participant, and the metadata was provided uncurated.

The germline V gene yields SQVTM for CDR1 and ANQGSEA for CDR2. Its CDR3 holds 14 amino acids, cysteine through phenylalanine. Only the CDR3 DNA is retained, 42 bases long and in frame from the first base. V sheds 7 bases and J sheds 0 bases, leaving 16 bases between their ends. Note on this clone: Its antigen has not been determined. No quality values exist for individual bases; no much larger clone is one base distant.

The immunoSEQ Assay, a bias-controlled multiplex PCR, was used to amplify TCRbeta CDR3 regions from genomic DNA. The authors processed their data as follows. The number of nucleated cells in each sample was estimated from the amplification of reference gene primers within the assay. To quantify the absolute abundance of each unique TCRbeta CDR3 rearrangement, sequence reads were collapsed and filtered. Productive Simpson clonality was computed per sample as the square root of Simpson's diversity index over productive rearrangements. TCRdb took this table from immuneACCESS and kept in-frame rearrangements with V and J called. Such tables lack part of the clones; where checked against another copy, unresolved V genes explain under half of the gap, and the rest is unexplained. V, J and clone size reflect that table, while D and trimming were determined from the DNA. The sample table records around 43,000 clones; roughly 88% of these occur just once. Clones ranked in the top ten supply 30% to 35% of the sample.

Whole blood was collected in K2EDTA tubes by collaborating institutions according to the institutions' own protocols. For TCRbeta analysis, collaborator samples were shipped as frozen whole blood, as isolated PBMCs, or as DNA extracted from either sample type. The V and J segments used are TRBV29-1 and TRBJ2-7; the D gene cannot be named for sure. The source of this sequence is a woman aged 80 or over with acute or convalescent COVID-19. The source material was peripheral blood. The DNA is TGCAGCGCATCAAACAGTATTAGCTCCTACGAGCAGTACTTC. Translated, it gives CSASNSISSYEQYF.